The T cell receptor (beta chain) described here comes from a study of blood T cell repertoires in COVID-19. Across the study: Sites across the United States, Italy and Spain contributed samples from acute and convalescent COVID-19.

Per the authors' pipeline: Estimation of nucleated cell counts was performed using reference gene primer amplification. Measured with immunoSEQ multiplex PCR; TCRdb has only the in-frame clones, and not every one. The V and J calls and clone size were taken over from that table, and D and trimming were inferred from the DNA. The sample contains about 150,000 clones, 80% of which appear only once. The V gene lost 0 bases and the J gene lost 8 bases, with 13 bases spanning the gap. This CDR3 spans 15 amino acids. Germline V CDR1 and CDR2: SEHNR, FQNEAQ (reference sequence). The chain employs TRBV7-9 and TRBJ1-4, with D maybe TRBD1 (6 bases). The sequenced material came from peripheral blood. This TCR came from a woman in her forties or fifties with acute or convalescent COVID-19. This CDR3 is CASSLARGGLEKLFF. The CDR3 nucleotides read TGTGCCAGCAGCTTAGCGCGGGGGGGCCTAGAAAAACTGTTTTTT.